The TCR beta chain under discussion was sequenced for a study of early T cells in non-severe SARS-CoV-2 infection. The study, taken as a whole, reports: Anti-spike CD8 responses were favored by VDJdb matching, which missed private and CD4 specificities.

This clonotype turned up a few times. The antigen is undetermined. cDNA molecules, individually, were tagged with unique molecular identifiers. TCRdb independently ran MiXCR on the 5' RACE reads; one entry per CDR3 protein. Here the sample spans around 50,000 distinct CDR3 sequences, roughly 12% being singletons. The source of this sequence is an adult who was a healthcare worker with PCR-confirmed SARS-CoV-2 infection or an uninfected control (not recorded which). The sequenced sample was whole blood.

CDR3 in DNA: TGCGCCAGCAGCTTGGGGCTAGCAGACCCATCCTACAATGAGCAGTTCTTC. This codes for CASSLGLADPSYNEQFF. The chain links TRBV5-1 to TRBJ2-1, with TRBD2 as a possible D gene (5 bases). V lost 0 bases and J 1 base, leaving 14 bases between the germline ends. This CDR3 is 17 amino acids long. The germline V gene encodes CDR1 SGHRS and CDR2 YFSETQ.